This entry lists 30 T cell receptor beta chains sequenced from one sample in a study of T cells in Graves' hyperthyroidism and ophthalmopathy. Template material for amplifying TCR beta CDR3 regions consisted of RNA transcripts. The study used the HTBI primer set for a first-round RT-PCR of the TCR CDR3. TCRdb re-derived calls from the multiplex PCR reads in MiXCR, one entry per CDR3 protein. Here the sample spans 600,000 to 650,000 distinct CDR3 sequences, about 17% being singletons. The sample taken for sequencing was blood. These receptors were taken from a woman aged 25 to 39 with Graves' hyperthyroidism.

The sample holds many counts of this clonotype. The chain joins TRBV10-2 to TRBJ2-7; D is ambiguous. This CDR3 comprises 11 residues. Trimming stripped 7 bases from V and 4 bases from J, with 8 bases between. Germline loops: CDR1 WSHSY, CDR2 SAAADI. In nucleotides, the CDR3 is TGCGCCAGCATTTCCGGTTACGAGCAGTACTTC. This sequence encodes CASISGYEQYF.

This clonotype occurred many times. The V gene is TRBV30, the J gene TRBJ2-5; 7 nucleotides align to TRBD2. From germline, CDR1 is GTSNPN and CDR2 SVGIG (reference sequence). This CDR3 is 16 amino acids long. V lost 0 bases, J lost 5 bases, and 12 bases stayed unmatched. Here the CDR3 DNA reads TGTGCCTGGAGTGTACCCCCAAGGGAGGGCCGGGAGACCCAGTACTTC. Its protein is CAWSVPPREGRETQYF.

Many counts were recorded for this clonotype. V and J are TRBV2 and TRBJ2-1; 8 bases map to TRBD1. Per germline, CDR1 SNHLY and CDR2 FYNNEI. After removal of 8 bases from V and 9 bases from J, the junction contained 6 bases not matched to a gene. CDR3 length: 12 residues. This chain's CDR3 is CASDRGYGEQFF. The CDR3 region has the DNA TGTGCCAGCGACAGGGGATATGGTGAGCAGTTCTTC.

This clonotype was seen many times. The germline gene is not matched at one end of the junction; a read error may be the cause. The V and J genes are TRBV28 and TRBJ1-1; TRBD1 is a possible D gene (5 bases). Germline V gene sequence: CDR1 MDHEN, CDR2 SYDVKM. The CDR3 contains 13 residues. The DNA for the CDR3 is TGTGGCAGCCGGGACCTCATGAACACTGAAGCTTTCTTT. This translates into CGSRDLMNTEAFF.

This clonotype was detected a few times. The chain couples TRBV4-3 to TRBJ2-4, with D possibly matching TRBD2 (5 bases). Trimming left V 4 bases short and J 5 bases short, with 30 bases between. CDR1 is LGHNA and CDR2 is YSLEER in the germline V gene. The CDR3 totals 20 residues. This CDR3 reads CASSLQLSVAKMVSQNIQYF. CDR3 DNA sequence: TGCGCCAGCAGCCTGCAGCTTAGCGTCGCGAAGATGGTTAGTCAAAACATTCAGTACTTC.

This clonotype was detected ten times or more. The chain recombines TRBV28 with TRBJ1-5; D not resolved. From germline, CDR1 is MDHEN and CDR2 SYDVKM. There are 9 residues in the CDR3. V lost 6 bases, J lost 7 bases, and 1 base lay in between. CDR3 residues: CASRQPQHF. CDR3 in DNA: TGTGCCAGCAGACAGCCCCAGCATTTT.

This clonotype was counted only a few times. A read error is possible here, since a much larger clone lies one base away. J is TRBJ1-2 and V is TRBV27, with 7 bases lining up with TRBD1. With 3 bases clipped from V and 3 bases from J, the junction kept 1 base outside the gene matches. Germline CDR1 is MNHEY and CDR2 is SMNVEV (reference sequence). The CDR3 consists of 13 residues. CDR3 nucleotide sequence: TGTGCCAGCAGTTTGGACAGGCACTATGGCTACACCTTC. Encoded protein: CASSLDRHYGYTF.

This chain uses TRBV24-1 with TRBJ2-5, with D unclear. The V end lost 6 bases, the J end lost 4 bases, and 8 bases lay between the germline ends. Germline CDR1 KGHDR, CDR2 SFDVKD. This CDR3 has 12 residues. The CDR3 spells CATSFLGETQYF. The CDR3 DNA follows: TGTGCCACCAGTTTTCTAGGAGAGACCCAGTACTTC.

The table lists this clonotype with many counts. V and J are TRBV9 and TRBJ2-1; no reliable D call. The V end lost 0 bases, the J end lost 6 bases, and 7 bases lay between the germline ends. Germline assignment: CDR1 SGDLS and CDR2 YYNGEE. The CDR3 covers 13 residues. CDR3 sequence (DNA): TGTGCCAGCAGCGTAGCCCCAGGCAATGAGCAGTTCTTC. This codes for CASSVAPGNEQFF. The full variable domain, with the rest looked up from reference TRBV9 and TRBJ2-1, is DSGVTQTPKHLITATGQRVTLRCSPRSGDLSVYWYQQSLDQGLQFLIQYYNGEERAKGNILERFSAQQFPDLHSELNLSSLELGDSALYFCASSVAPGNEQFFGPGTRLTVL.

This clonotype appeared many times. The chain is built from TRBV28 and TRBJ1-1; D uncertain. V lost 0 bases, J lost 3 bases, and 8 bases lay in between. Germline V gene sequence: CDR1 MDHEN, CDR2 SYDVKM. CDR3 size: 14 residues. The CDR3 DNA is TGTGCCAGCAGTTTATGGGGGTCCCACACTGAAGCTTTCTTT. Translated, it gives CASSLWGSHTEAFF.

The rearrangement joins TRBV9 to TRBJ2-1; D may be TRBD2 (6 bases). The V and J ends lost 4 bases and 0 bases respectively, with 14 bases between them. Germline V gives CDR1 SGDLS, CDR2 YYNGEE. The CDR3 loop spans 16 amino acids. The CDR3, as DNA: TGTGCCAGCAGCCCCCTTGGGGGGTTCTCCTACAATGAGCAGTTCTTC. Translation: CASSPLGGFSYNEQFF.

This clonotype was found many times. This chain's CDR3 is CASSEVGGRNTQYF. The CDR3 DNA follows: TGTGCCAGCAGTGAAGTCGGAGGGCGAAATACGCAGTATTTT. The chain joins TRBV2 to TRBJ2-3; D is perhaps TRBD2 (6 bases). Germline V gene lookup returns CDR1 SNHLY and CDR2 FYNNEI. This CDR3 region has 14 residues. V was trimmed by 1 base and J by 7 bases, leaving 12 bases between them.

The rearrangement links TRBV28 to TRBJ2-1, with TRBD2 matching 12 bases. Germline trimming cut 3 bases from V and 0 bases from J; bases unmatched to any gene: 9. The CDR3 consists of 19 residues. Germline-derived CDR1 and CDR2 are MDHEN and SYDVKM. Here the CDR3 reads CASSLRLAGVGSSYNEQFF. The CDR3 bases are TGTGCCAGCAGTTTGAGACTAGCGGGAGTGGGTAGCTCCTACAATGAGCAGTTCTTC.

This clonotype was detected a few times. This chain connects TRBV6-5 to TRBJ2-4; D is undetermined. This CDR3 is built from 14 residues. Germline CDR1 MNHEY, CDR2 SVGAGI. Trimming took 0 bases from V and 3 from J, leaving 6 bases between them. CDR3 DNA sequence: TGTGCCAGCAGTTACTCCAGAGACAAAAACATTCAGTACTTC. Amino acids: CASSYSRDKNIQYF.

This clonotype was seen only a few times. The chain is built from TRBV6-9 and TRBJ1-5; D remains unclear. V was trimmed by 6 bases and J by 12 bases, leaving 24 bases between them. The germline V gene encodes CDR1 MNHGY and CDR2 SVAAGI. The CDR3 has 15 residues. CDR3 amino acids: CASRSSGGKDYRQHF. The CDR3 coding sequence is TGTGCCAGCAGATCATCTGGTGGCAAGGACTATCGCCAGCATTTT.

The V and J genes are TRBV5-1 and TRBJ2-1; 8 bases map to TRBD2. The CDR3 runs to 17 residues. CDR1 and CDR2 from the germline V gene are SGHRS and YFSETQ. Trimming removed 4 bases from V and 0 bases from J; junction bases left unmatched: 9. The CDR3 DNA reads as TGCGCCAGCAGCCACAATTCGGGGGGGAGCTCCTACAATGAGCAGTTCTTC. This translates into CASSHNSGGSSYNEQFF.

The CDR3 sequence: CASSPSVGPNTGELFF. CDR3 coding DNA: TGTGCCAGCAGTCCCTCGGTGGGCCCGAACACCGGGGAGCTGTTTTTT. The V call is TRBV12-3 or TRBV12-4, the J call TRBJ2-2; D not resolved. This CDR3 has 16 amino acids. Trimming cost V 5 bases and J 0 bases, with 13 bases left between them.

The table lists this clonotype with a few counts. The chain recombines TRBV6-7 with TRBJ1-1, with D maybe TRBD1 (6 bases). TRBV6-7 is noted as an ORF with a role that remains uncertain. The CDR3 length is 13 residues. Deletions cut 4 bases from V and 5 bases from J, with 11 bases between. The CDR3 coding sequence is TGTGCCAGCAGTTCCCAAGGACAGACTGAAGCTTTCTTT. Translating gives CASSSQGQTEAFF.

In this sample, this clonotype turned up many times. The gene calls are TRBV4-1 and TRBJ2-7; D remains ambiguous. The V gene's germline CDR1 is MGHRA and CDR2 YSYEKL. The CDR3 contains 14 residues. Trimming shortened V by 3 bases and J by 2 bases, and 11 bases separated the two germline ends. This CDR3 is CASSHRSAPYEQYF. CDR3 DNA: TGCGCCAGCAGCCACCGATCCGCTCCCTACGAGCAGTACTTC.

In its sample, this clonotype was seen many times. Sequence at one end of the junction differs from germline and may be a read error. CDR3 residues: CASSQNDGGYGQYF. DNA for the CDR3: TGTGCCAGCAGCCAAAACGACGGTGGATACGGGCAGTACTTC. V usage is TRBV3-1 and J usage is TRBJ2-7; D call uncertain. Looked up from germline, CDR1 is LGHDT and CDR2 is YNNKEL (reference sequence). This CDR3 has 14 amino acids.

This clonotype was counted at least ten times. The rearrangement joins TRBV7-2 to TRBJ1-2, with D possibly TRBD1 on 5 matching bases. The CDR3 length is 14 residues. Germline CDR1 SGHTA, CDR2 FQGNSA. The V gene lost 5 bases and the J gene lost 4 bases, with 14 bases spanning the gap. In nucleotides, the CDR3 is TGTGCCAGCAGCCCCAGGGTGGACGGCTATGGCTACACCTTC. It specifies CASSPRVDGYGYTF.

This clonotype appeared many times. The chain couples TRBV7-2 to TRBJ2-3; perhaps TRBD2 as D (6 bases). The germline V and J ends were trimmed by 7 bases and 0 bases, with 17 bases remaining between them. The germline V gene encodes CDR1 SGHTA and CDR2 FQGNSA. The CDR3 totals 16 residues. CDR3 protein: CASTLGGAGSTDTQYF. The CDR3 DNA is TGTGCCAGCACCCTCGGCGGGGCGGGAAGCACAGATACGCAGTATTTT. The full variable domain, its missing parts supplied by reference TRBV7-2 and TRBJ2-3, is GAGVSQSPSNKVTEKGKDVELRCDPISGHTALYWYRQSLGQGLEFLIYFQGNSAPDKSGLPSDRFSAERTGGSVSTLTIQRTQQEDSAVYLCASTLGGAGSTDTQYFGPGTRLTVL.

This clonotype was detected many times. The rearrangement joins TRBV20-1 to TRBJ2-1; 8 positions agree with TRBD1. The V segment lost 2 bases and the J segment 6 bases; nucleotides outside the gene matches: 12. This CDR3 spans 16 amino acids. CDR1 DFQATT and CDR2 SNEGSKA come from the germline V gene (reference sequence). In DNA form, the CDR3 reads TGCAGTGCTAGATTCCCAGGGGGCCCGGAGATCAATGAGCAGTTCTTC. Protein: CSARFPGGPEINEQFF.

This clonotype has just a few counts. This chain links TRBV11-3 with TRBJ2-2; 10 bases are a match to TRBD1. V was clipped by 6 bases and J by 2 bases; unmatched bases: 12. The V gene's germline CDR1 is SGHNT and CDR2 YENEEA. This CDR3 comprises 18 residues. CDR3 nucleotide sequence: TGTGCCAGCAGGGCGAGGGACAGGGGTTGGGGCAACACCGGGGAGCTGTTTTTT. Translating it yields CASRARDRGWGNTGELFF.

Many counts were recorded for this clonotype. The chain joins TRBV7-3 to TRBJ2-1, with 12 bases lining up with TRBD2. The CDR3 consists of 18 residues. Trimming cost V 5 bases and J 4 bases; bases outside gene matches: 12. Germline values: CDR1 SGHTA, CDR2 FQGTGA. CDR3 amino acids: CASSRTGTSGHRYNEQFF. The CDR3 region has the DNA TGTGCCAGCAGCCGAACTGGGACTAGCGGGCACCGTTACAATGAGCAGTTCTTC. The variable domain in full, completed from reference TRBV7-3 and TRBJ2-1, reads GAGVSQTPSNKVTEKGKYVELRCDPISGHTALYWYRQSLGQGPEFLIYFQGTGAADDSGLPNDRFFAVRPEGSVSTLKIQRTERGDSAVYLCASSRTGTSGHRYNEQFFGPGTRLTVL.

This clonotype was found many times. The rearrangement links TRBV27 to TRBJ2-7; D remains unclear. Trimming cost V 2 bases and J 2 bases, with 13 bases left between them. The V gene's germline CDR1 is MNHEY and CDR2 SMNVEV (reference sequence). CDR3 length: 15 amino acids. The CDR3, as DNA: TGTGCCAGCAGTTTAGCTCTCTCCGGTCCCTACGAGCAGTACTTC. Translated: CASSLALSGPYEQYF.

This clonotype has ten or more counts. The chain carries TRBV7-2 and TRBJ2-1; weak D call: TRBD1 (6 bases). Trimming took 7 bases from V and 3 from J, leaving 13 bases between them. The V gene's germline CDR1 is SGHTA and CDR2 FQGNSA. The CDR3 contains 14 residues. As DNA, the CDR3 is TGTGCCAGCATCCCACAGGGATACTACAATGAGCAGTTCTTC. Its translation is CASIPQGYYNEQFF.

This clonotype was seen repeatedly, ten times or more. In DNA form, the CDR3 reads TGTGCCAGCAGCCCAAACTCCCATGGGGAGAACACTGAAGCTTTCTTT. This encodes CASSPNSHGENTEAFF. The rearrangement links TRBV7-9 to TRBJ1-1, with unresolved D. This CDR3 region has 16 residues. Between the trimmed V and J ends, which lost 5 bases and 1 base, there was a span of 17 bases. Germline V lookup: CDR1 SEHNR, CDR2 FQNEAQ (reference sequence).

This clonotype has ten or more counts. The rearrangement uses TRBV6-6 and TRBJ2-7; 12 bases are shared with TRBD2. J lost 4 bases, V lost 0 bases, and 22 bases had no gene match. In germline, CDR1 is MNHNY, CDR2 SVGAGI (reference sequence). This CDR3 comprises 22 residues. The CDR3, as DNA: TGTGCCAGCAGTTACTCGAGCCCCCAAGGTTTCCGGGGACTAGCGGGCTTGTACGAGCAGTACTTC. Protein sequence: CASSYSSPQGFRGLAGLYEQYF.

A few counts support this clonotype. The chain joins TRBV25-1 to TRBJ1-4; no reliable D call. Germline-derived CDR1 and CDR2 are MGHDK and SYGVNS. CDR3 length equals 14 residues. V shed 2 bases and J shed 7 bases, with 11 bases lying between them. The CDR3 nucleotides are TGTGCCAGCAGTGAACGGGGAAGCCGTGAAAAACTGTTTTTT. It is translated as CASSERGSREKLFF.